Below are 7 T cell receptor beta chains sequenced from a single sample in a study of T cells in Graves' hyperthyroidism and ophthalmopathy. Amplified TCR beta CDR3 regions derived from RNA transcripts. The study used the HTBI primer set for a first-round RT-PCR of the TCR CDR3. TCRdb re-analysed the multiplex PCR reads in MiXCR, keeping a single row per CDR3 protein. The repertoire holds around 340,000 distinct CDR3 sequences, with 21% as singletons. The sequenced material came from blood. The receptors derive from a woman in her forties or fifties with Graves' hyperthyroidism.

The table lists this clonotype with many counts. The rearrangement uses TRBV5-1 and TRBJ2-7; weak D call: TRBD2 (6 bases). V dropped 2 bases and J dropped 4 bases, with 10 bases sitting between them. From germline, CDR1 is SGHRS and CDR2 YFSETQ. The CDR3 is made up of 13 amino acids. Here the CDR3 reads CASSFNGRYEQYF. The CDR3 DNA sequence: TGCGCCAGCAGCTTTAACGGGAGATACGAGCAGTACTTC.

This clonotype was counted at least ten times. At one end the junction does not follow the germline gene, possibly because of a read error. This rearrangement joins TRBV20-1 to TRBJ2-1, with 9 bases identical to TRBD2. Germline V gene data show CDR1 as DFQATT and CDR2 as SNEGSKA (reference sequence). The CDR3 has 16 amino acids. CDR3 residues: CSAGDPWRGGINEQFF. The CDR3 DNA sequence: TGCAGTGCTGGAGACCCCTGGCGGGGGGGAATAAATGAGCAGTTCTTC.

There are many counts of this clonotype. The rearrangement links TRBV30 to TRBJ2-5; D possibly matches TRBD1 or TRBD2 (7 bases each). Per germline, CDR1 GTSNPN and CDR2 SVGIG (reference sequence). The CDR3 is made up of 14 amino acids. V lost 1 base and J 5 bases, leaving 14 bases between the germline ends. CDR3 sequence (DNA): TGTGCCTGGAGTGCAGGGGGGGAACGGGAGACCCAGTACTTC. It yields the protein CAWSAGGERETQYF. Full variable domain (remainder filled in from reference TRBV30 and TRBJ2-5): SQTIHQWPATLVQPVGSPLSLECTVEGTSNPNLYWYRQAAGRGLQLLFYSVGIGQISSEVPQNLSASRPQDRQFILSSKKLLLSDSGFYLCAWSAGGERETQYFGPGTRLLVL.

This clonotype showed up many times. Germline is not matched at one junction end, which may reflect a read error. J is TRBJ2-5 and V is TRBV7-8, with D hard to call. Germline V CDR1 and CDR2: SGHVS, FQNEAQ. CDR3 length equals 11 residues. The CDR3 coding sequence is TGTGCCAGCAGCTTAGGGCAGGTACCCAACTTC. Residues: CASSLGQVPNF.

J is TRBJ1-2 and V is TRBV15; 10 bases map to TRBD1. The germline V gene encodes CDR1 LNHNV and CDR2 YYDKDF (reference sequence). V trimming: 3 bases; J trimming: 4 bases; junction bases outside the gene matches: 8. This CDR3 region has 16 residues. For the CDR3, the DNA is TGTGCCACCAGCAGCCGGGACAGGGGCCAGGGCTATGGCTACACCTTC. Residues: CATSSRDRGQGYGYTF.

This clonotype was detected many times. The chain links TRBV5-1 to TRBJ1-2, with no clear D. The CDR3 covers 16 residues. V gave up 0 bases and J gave up 0 bases, with 12 bases separating them. The V gene's germline CDR1 is SGHRS and CDR2 YFSETQ. The CDR3 DNA sequence: TGCGCCAGCAGCTTGGGTGGGAGAGAAGCTAACTATGGCTACACCTTC. Translation gives CASSLGGREANYGYTF.

This clonotype was counted between two and nine times. V gene TRBV2 combines with J gene TRBJ1-2; D gene ambiguous. Germline loops: CDR1 SNHLY, CDR2 FYNNEI. This CDR3 has 14 amino acids. Trimming stripped 7 bases from V and 0 bases from J, with 12 bases between. The CDR3 nucleotides are TGTGCCAGCAATGAGGACCAAGCTAACTATGGCTACACCTTC. Its translation: CASNEDQANYGYTF.